This T cell receptor (beta chain) was identified in a study of shared clonotypes between healthy human individuals. Study-wide results and limits: Owing to a small donor count, the genetic and exposure-history diversity represented was limited.

TCRdb keeps only in-frame clones here, not all; method: immunoSEQ multiplex PCR. Of more than 2 million clones listed, around 95% were seen once; the top ten hold 1.5% to 2%. This CDR3 spans 16 amino acids. Germline V gene sequence: CDR1 SGHRS, CDR2 YFSETQ. Trimming cost V 0 bases and J 8 bases, with 18 bases left between them. CD45RO-negative cells were positively selected for CCR7, leaving out terminally differentiated effector memory CD45RA+ cells. About this clone: What it recognizes is unknown.

This TCR was recovered from a man in his late teens or twenties in good health. Some clones in this sample may be carry-over from other donors' samples. The chain joins TRBV5-1 to TRBJ2-4, with a tentative D call TRBD1 (6 bases). The sequenced sample consisted of naive CD8+ T cells from PBMCs. The CDR3 region has the DNA TGCGCCAGCAGCTTGGACGTAACAGGGACCGCGGACATTCAGTACTTC. Its protein is CASSLDVTGTADIQYF.